This T cell receptor beta chain originates from a study of identical twins. This clonotype has more than one count but fewer than ten. What it binds is not known. Unique molecular identifiers were present on the cDNA, which also gained a universal primer site by template switching. TCRdb re-analysed the 5' RACE reads in MiXCR, keeping a single row per CDR3 protein. The sample includes around 1.7 million distinct CDR3 sequences, more than 30% of them seen just once. The germline CDR1 and CDR2 sequences are SQVTM and ANQGSEA. The CDR3 runs 13 residues. The germline V and J ends were trimmed by 1 base and 2 bases, with 8 bases remaining between them. General study results and limits: Conclusions relied on cross-sectional statistical analysis, not following the same donors. Weaker excess twin sharing was seen among beta out-of-frame sequences. Modelling underestimated the level of out-of-frame TCR alpha sharing observed in monozygotic twins.

What was sequenced was cord blood. The receptor was isolated from a newborn girl in good health. The chain combines TRBV29-1 with TRBJ1-2; D is unclear. CDR3 DNA sequence: TGCAGCGTTGAAGGGGCTCCAAACTATGGCTACACCTTC. Its protein product is CSVEGAPNYGYTF.